This T cell receptor beta chain was recovered during a study of CD8 T cells in Susac syndrome. From blood CD8+ and CD4+ T cells, the TCR beta chain was sequenced. Healthy donors matched for age and sex were used as controls. After removal of 4 bases from V and 4 bases from J, the junction contained 22 bases not matched to a gene. The CDR3 has 20 residues. CDR1 and CDR2 (germline): SQVTM, ANQGSEA. The authors reverse transcribed about 0.5 to 1 ug RNA with random hexamers. Amplification of the TCR beta CDR3 was carried out by immunoSEQ multiplex PCR, which spanned a total of 54 Vbeta and 13 Jbeta segments. MiXCR was run by TCRdb on the immunoSEQ multiplex PCR reads, yielding one entry per CDR3 protein. The sample yields some 120,000 distinct CDR3 sequences, over 85% seen once.

This sequence joins TRBV29-1 and TRBJ2-5, with 12 bases identical to TRBD2. The receptor was isolated from a human donor in good health. The sequenced material came from CD4+ T cells from PBMCs. The CDR3 protein is CSVASGIPSGRALRGETQYF. The DNA of the CDR3 is TGCAGCGTTGCGTCCGGAATCCCTAGCGGGAGGGCCCTCCGGGGAGAGACCCAGTACTTC.